This T cell receptor beta chain originates from a study of response to subunit inactivated influenza vaccine. Overall study results and limits: The authors suggested that few new T cells are recruited per seasonal influenza vaccination.

Each CDR3 protein is one row after TCRdb ran MiXCR on the RT-PCR reads. The sample has 500,000 to 600,000 distinct CDR3 sequences; over 10% are singletons. This clonotype has only a few counts. Its antigen is currently unknown. V was trimmed by 1 base and J by 3 bases, leaving 10 bases between them. Germline loops: CDR1 SGHAT, CDR2 FQNNGV. This CDR3 is built from 14 residues. This sequence originates from a man aged 50 or older who received an inactivated influenza vaccine. This specimen consisted of PBMCs from blood, obtained 45 days after vaccination. The chain combines TRBV11-2 with TRBJ2-7; D may be TRBD2 (5 bases). CDR3 in DNA: TGTGCCAGCAGCTTAGTACGGGGATACTACGAGCAGTACTTC. Amino acid sequence: CASSLVRGYYEQYF.